The source of this TCR beta chain is a study of T-cell reconstitution after alpha-beta-depleted transplantation in children (dated by TCRdb to about 2016). Background on the whole study: T-cell immune reconstitution after TCRalphabeta/CD19-depleted allogeneic hematopoietic cell transplantation in children was quantitatively tracked in the study by means of TCR repertoire profiling.

Receptors were amplified or captured by PCR. The sequencer was an Illumina HiSeq 2500. TCR libraries were prepared with molecular barcoding, using unique molecular identifiers to normalize TCRbeta repertoire quantification. Using fastp trimming at Q25 and MiXCR clonotype assembly, TCRdb reanalyzed the public sequencing data and kept in-frame beta chains. When rows share a CDR3 protein, they turn into one entry using the most common DNA and genes. In all, the sample holds about 400,000 distinct CDR3 sequences, and 13% of those were seen once. Clones ranked in the top ten supply 3.5% to 4.5% of the sample. Counted from cysteine to phenylalanine, this CDR3 has 14 amino acids. Kept here is only the CDR3 DNA, which spans 42 bases and is read in frame from base 1. Trimming accounts for 5 bases at V and 1 base at J, while the number of junction bases matched to no gene is 7. CDR1 and CDR2 are read off the germline V gene (reference sequence) as GTSNPN and SVGIG.

This clonotype was seen at least ten times. The antigen it recognizes is unknown. Base qualities were left out, and no much larger clone turns up one base away. Here the chain combines TRBV30 and TRBJ1-1, with 7 bases matching TRBD1. The clonotype comes from a human donor who donated a stem cell graft to a child with Fanconi anemia. Sequenced material: PBMCs, taken from the stem cell graft. The CDR3 corresponds to CAWRTGRRNTEAFF. The nucleotide sequence is given as TGTGCCTGGCGGACAGGACGTCGGAACACTGAAGCTTTCTTT.